These 21 T cell receptor beta chains originate from one sample sequenced in a study of T-cell reconstitution after alpha-beta-depleted transplantation in children. Construction of the TCRbeta library involved unique molecular identifiers. TCRdb reprocessed the PCR reads with MiXCR, giving one entry per CDR3 protein. The table shows approximately 590,000 distinct CDR3 sequences, with under 12% occurring only once. Material: PBMCs from the stem cell graft donor, obtained from the stem cell graft. These TCRs come from a human donor who donated a stem cell graft to a child with acute myeloid leukemia.

Comments on this clonotype: A junction end diverges from the germline sequence, so it may reflect a read error. This chain uses TRBV24-1 with TRBJ2-3; TRBD2 aligns across 11 bases. CDR3 length: 18 residues. CDR1 KGHDR and CDR2 SFDVKD come from the germline V gene. The CDR3 spells CAASYLKQTGTSGDTQYF. The CDR3 nucleotides are TGTGCCGCCAGTTACCTCAAACAGACCGGGACTAGCGGAGATACGCAGTATTTT.

This clonotype was counted between two and nine times. This sequence joins TRBV12-3 or TRBV12-4 and TRBJ2-2, with 7 bases aligning to TRBD1. CDR3 length equals 15 residues. V shed 5 bases and J 5 bases; nucleotides not matched to a gene: 8. CDR3 DNA: TGTGCCAGCAGTCCACAGGGGCGAGGGACCGGGGAGCTGTTTTTT. This sequence encodes CASSPQGRGTGELFF.

This chain connects TRBV7-9 to TRBJ2-7; 10 bases map to TRBD2. The germline V gene encodes CDR1 SEHNR and CDR2 FQNEAQ (reference sequence). The CDR3 consists of 17 residues. The V and J ends lost 4 bases and 2 bases, in that order; junction bases with no gene match: 11. DNA of the CDR3: TGTGCCAGCAGCTCCCGGAGCGGGACTAGCGAGGCCTACGAGCAGTACTTC. Protein: CASSSRSGTSEAYEQYF.

This clonotype was seen more than once but under ten times. V and J are TRBV20-1 and TRBJ2-1; perhaps TRBD2 as D (6 bases). CDR1 DFQATT and CDR2 SNEGSKA come from the germline V gene (reference sequence). The V and J ends lost 6 bases and 5 bases respectively, with 14 bases between them. This CDR3 region has 13 residues. The CDR3 DNA reads TGCAGTGCGACGACTAGAGCGAACAATGAGCAGTTCTTC. Protein sequence: CSATTRANNEQFF.

In its sample, this clonotype was seen a few times. The chain is built from TRBV6-6 and TRBJ2-5; possible D gene TRBD2, 6 bases. The V and J ends lost 0 bases and 8 bases respectively, with 10 bases between them. The CDR3 covers 13 residues. Germline CDR1 reads MNHNY; CDR2 reads SVGAGI (reference sequence). The CDR3 region is CASSYSTEGTQYF. The CDR3 nucleotides are TGTGCCAGCAGTTACTCGACGGAGGGAACCCAGTACTTC.

The chain joins TRBV27 to TRBJ2-7; 11 nucleotides agree with TRBD2. The CDR3 is 15 amino acids. The V and J ends lost 8 bases and 0 bases, in that order; junction bases with no gene match: 6. Germline lookup yields CDR1 MNHEY and CDR2 SMNVEV (reference sequence). CDR3 region: CASRATSGGSYEQYF. The CDR3 DNA sequence: TGTGCCAGCCGGGCCACTAGCGGGGGCTCCTACGAGCAGTACTTC.

In this sample, this clonotype turned up a few times. The CDR3 DNA follows: TGCGCCAGCAGCTTGGGCGTGGACAGCCGCACAGATACGCAGTATTTT. This sequence encodes CASSLGVDSRTDTQYF. The rearrangement uses TRBV5-1 and TRBJ2-3; possible D gene TRBD1, 6 bases. Trimming pared 0 bases from V and 1 base from J, leaving 12 bases between. Germline V gene data show CDR1 as SGHRS and CDR2 as YFSETQ. The CDR3 covers 16 residues.

This clonotype was found many times. Compared with germline, one end of the junction differs, possibly owing to a read error. The CDR3 loop is CASTTSPSGRKYNEQFF. Here the CDR3 DNA reads TGTGCTAGCACCACATCCCCAAGCGGGAGAAAGTACAATGAGCAGTTCTTC. V is TRBV7-7 and J is TRBJ2-1, with 8 bases lining up with TRBD2. CDR3 size: 17 residues. Germline V lookup: CDR1 SSHAT, CDR2 FNYEAQ (reference sequence).

The chain carries TRBV4-3 and TRBJ1-5, with D unresolved. CDR3 length equals 15 residues. V lost 0 bases and J lost 5, with 11 bases in between. Germline V gene lookup returns CDR1 LGHNA and CDR2 YSLEER. The CDR3 spells CASSQDKGRDQPQHF. The CDR3 nucleotides are TGCGCCAGCAGCCAAGACAAGGGTCGGGATCAGCCCCAGCATTTT.

This clonotype has just a few counts. V is TRBV19 and J is TRBJ1-1; 7 bases align to TRBD1. With 6 bases clipped from V and 0 bases from J, the junction kept 7 bases outside the gene matches. The CDR3 extends over 15 amino acids. The germline gives CDR1 LNHDA, CDR2 SQIVND (reference sequence). The chain's CDR3 is CASSPDRAMNTEAFF. The CDR3 region has the DNA TGTGCCAGTAGCCCCGACAGGGCTATGAACACTGAAGCTTTCTTT.

The chain is built from TRBV6-2 or TRBV6-3 and TRBJ1-1, with a tentative D call TRBD1 (6 bases). The CDR3 spans 14 residues. With 5 bases removed from V and 3 bases from J, the gap between germline ends came to 13 bases. Per germline, CDR1 MNHEY and CDR2 SVGEGT. CDR3 amino acids: CASSKQGTDTEAFF. Written as DNA, the CDR3 is TGTGCCAGCAGTAAACAGGGTACGGACACTGAAGCTTTCTTT.

This clonotype was seen at least ten times. This sequence joins TRBV29-1 and TRBJ1-2; 7 bases align to TRBD1. Germline V gene lookup returns CDR1 SQVTM and CDR2 ANQGSEA. Trimming removed 7 bases from V and 6 bases from J; junction bases left unmatched: 20. This CDR3 is built from 16 residues. The CDR3 loop is CSALGPYRGARDGYTF. CDR3 DNA: TGCAGCGCCCTGGGCCCTTACAGGGGCGCTCGAGATGGCTACACCTTC.

This clonotype was seen repeatedly, ten times or more. This chain connects TRBV27 to TRBJ2-4; unclear D gene. The V gene lost 3 bases and the J gene lost 9 bases, with 15 bases spanning the gap. The germline CDR1 and CDR2 sequences are MNHEY and SMNVEV (reference sequence). The CDR3 is made up of 14 amino acids. The DNA for the CDR3 is TGTGCCAGCAGTTTTGCGCAGTCTACCCCCATTCAGTACTTC. This sequence encodes CASSFAQSTPIQYF.

V gene TRBV2 combines with J gene TRBJ2-2; 9 bases agree with TRBD2. This CDR3 region has 15 residues. The V and J ends lost 8 bases and 2 bases, in that order; junction bases with no gene match: 6. In germline, CDR1 is SNHLY, CDR2 FYNNEI. The CDR3 loop reads CASVIAGANTGELFF. The DNA for the CDR3 is TGTGCCAGCGTAATAGCGGGAGCCAACACCGGGGAGCTGTTTTTT.

Only a few counts were recorded for this clonotype. This chain links TRBV20-1 with TRBJ1-5; D unresolved. This CDR3 comprises 15 residues. Looked up from germline, CDR1 is DFQATT and CDR2 is SNEGSKA (reference sequence). V shed 1 base and J shed 0 bases, with 10 bases lying between them. This chain's CDR3 is CSARATLNSNQPQHF. The CDR3 DNA sequence: TGCAGTGCTAGAGCCACCCTAAATAGCAATCAGCCCCAGCATTTT.

This clonotype has more than one count but fewer than ten. J is TRBJ1-2 and V is TRBV20-1, with unresolved D. The CDR3 extends over 15 amino acids. V was clipped by 6 bases and J by 1 base, with 18 bases between them. CDR1 and CDR2 from the germline V gene are DFQATT and SNEGSKA (reference sequence). In nucleotides, the CDR3 is TGCAGTGCCGTAAGATCGGCAGCTTATAACTATGGCTACACCTTC. Translating gives CSAVRSAAYNYGYTF.

The genes are TRBV20-1 and TRBJ2-7, with TRBD2 matching 7 bases. Germline assignment: CDR1 DFQATT and CDR2 SNEGSKA (reference sequence). The CDR3 loop spans 13 amino acids. The V and J ends lost 3 bases and 3 bases, in that order; junction bases with no gene match: 5. The CDR3 is CSASEGLHYEQYF. For the CDR3, the DNA is TGCAGTGCTAGCGAGGGACTACACTACGAGCAGTACTTC.

This clonotype was found a few times. The chain recombines TRBV7-9 with TRBJ2-3; a possible D gene is TRBD2 (5 bases). The V end was cut by 5 bases, the J end by 10 bases, with 10 bases between. The germline gives CDR1 SEHNR, CDR2 FQNEAQ (reference sequence). This CDR3 spans 11 amino acids. This CDR3 reads CASSQERAQYF. CDR3 coding DNA: TGTGCCAGCAGCCAGGAGAGGGCGCAGTATTTT.

This clonotype appeared a few times. This chain uses TRBV27 with TRBJ1-5; D perhaps matches TRBD1 (5 bases). Trimming left V 6 bases short and J 2 bases short, with 23 bases between. The CDR3 runs 18 residues. CDR1 is MNHEY, CDR2 SMNVEV, per germline (reference sequence). The CDR3: CASSIRAGRYDGNQPQHF. As DNA, the CDR3 is TGTGCCAGCAGCATTAGGGCAGGGCGGTATGATGGCAATCAGCCCCAGCATTTT.

The chain is built from TRBV15 and TRBJ2-7, with 9 bases that match TRBD2. CDR3 length equals 15 residues. The V and J ends lost 0 bases and 2 bases, in that order; junction bases with no gene match: 2. Germline lookup yields CDR1 LNHNV and CDR2 YYDKDF (reference sequence). Here the CDR3 reads CATSREAGGAYEQYF. The CDR3 coding sequence is TGTGCCACCAGCAGAGAAGCGGGAGGCGCCTACGAGCAGTACTTC.

This clonotype has ten or more counts. The genes are TRBV27 and TRBJ2-1; 10 bases fit TRBD2. The CDR3 contains 15 residues. Germline V CDR1 and CDR2: MNHEY, SMNVEV (reference sequence). With 8 bases clipped from V and 1 base from J, the junction kept 5 bases outside the gene matches. The CDR3 sequence is CASRGLAVSYNEQFF. The DNA for the CDR3 is TGTGCCAGCCGTGGACTAGCGGTATCCTACAATGAGCAGTTCTTC.